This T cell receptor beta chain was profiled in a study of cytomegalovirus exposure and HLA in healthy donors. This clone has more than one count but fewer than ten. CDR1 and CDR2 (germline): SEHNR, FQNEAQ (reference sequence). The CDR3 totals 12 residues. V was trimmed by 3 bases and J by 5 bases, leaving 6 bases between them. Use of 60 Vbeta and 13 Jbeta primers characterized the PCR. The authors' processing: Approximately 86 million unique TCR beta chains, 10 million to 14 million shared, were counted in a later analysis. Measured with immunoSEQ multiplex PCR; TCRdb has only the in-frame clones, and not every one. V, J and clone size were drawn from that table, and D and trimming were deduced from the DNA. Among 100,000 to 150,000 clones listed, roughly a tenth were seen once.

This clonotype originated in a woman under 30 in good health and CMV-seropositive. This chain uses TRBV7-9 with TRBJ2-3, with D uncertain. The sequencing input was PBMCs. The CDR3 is CASSFSQDTQYF. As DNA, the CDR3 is TGTGCCAGCAGCTTTTCCCAAGATACGCAGTATTTT.